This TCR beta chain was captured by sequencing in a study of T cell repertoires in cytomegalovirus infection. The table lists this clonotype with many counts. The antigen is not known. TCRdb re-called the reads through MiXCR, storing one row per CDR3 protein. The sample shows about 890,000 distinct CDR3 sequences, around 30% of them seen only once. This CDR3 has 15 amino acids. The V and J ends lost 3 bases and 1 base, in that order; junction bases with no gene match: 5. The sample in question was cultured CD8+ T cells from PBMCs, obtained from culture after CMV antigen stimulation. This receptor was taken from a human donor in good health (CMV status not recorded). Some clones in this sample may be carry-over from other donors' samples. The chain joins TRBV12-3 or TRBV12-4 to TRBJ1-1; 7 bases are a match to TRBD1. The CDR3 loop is CASSFIGTENTEAFF. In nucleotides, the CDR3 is TGTGCCAGCAGTTTTATCGGGACAGAGAACACTGAAGCTTTCTTT.